This T cell receptor (beta chain) stems from a study of monozygotic twins with inflammatory bowel disease. CDR3 length: 14 residues. Points from the study as a whole: Repertoire similarity did not differ between concordant and discordant twins, perhaps due to limited power. A reduction in TCRbeta diversity (inverse Simpson) was seen in IBD patients relative to healthy co-twins.

For each CDR3 protein, TCRdb gives one entry from its re-call of the 5' RACE reads, without DNA. Listed are about 300,000 distinct CDR3 sequences; 5.5% to 6.5% falls within the top ten. A remark on this clonotype: What it recognizes is unknown.

This sequence was found in a human donor with ulcerative colitis or Crohn's disease, or a healthy co-twin of an affected twin (not recorded which). V is TRBV12-3 or TRBV12-4 and J is TRBJ2-2; the TRBD1 assignment by TCRdb is unverifiable without DNA. Material for sequencing was blood. Here the CDR3 reads CASSFGGATGELFF.